Listed here are 29 T cell receptor beta chains from one sample, sequenced in a study of T cell responses to AZD1222 COVID-19 vaccine (dated by TCRdb to about 2021). Taken with the paper, the label for time point translates to: baseline before first vaccination. Libraries came from the immunoSEQ multiplex PCR assay. The clones in this table, taken by TCRdb from immuneACCESS, are in-frame only. Not every clone is retained; where verified, under half of the shortfall comes from an unresolved V gene, and the cause of the rest is unknown. For this sample there are roughly 200,000 clones; approximately 92% appear just once. The biggest ten clones account for 1% to 1.5% of the sample. Here the sequenced sample was peripheral blood, taken on day 0 of AZD1222 vaccination. These receptors were taken from an adult in good health.

V is TRBV6-4 and J is TRBJ1-2; 7 bases match TRBD1. Germline V lookup: CDR1 MRHNA, CDR2 SNTAGT. V was clipped by 6 bases and J by 8 bases; unmatched bases: 12. The CDR3 loop spans 14 amino acids. The CDR3 sequence: CASRVHTGVGGYTF. The CDR3 DNA follows: TGTGCCAGCAGAGTACACACAGGGGTGGGAGGCTACACCTTC.

This chain links TRBV7-8 with TRBJ1-5; no definite D call. V lost 5 bases, J lost 4 bases, and 9 bases lay in between. CDR3 length: 13 amino acids. Germline values: CDR1 SGHVS, CDR2 FQNEAQ. The CDR3 DNA follows: TGTGCCAGCAGCGGTCGAAGGAATCAGCCCCAGCATTTT. Amino acid sequence: CASSGRRNQPQHF.

The genes are TRBV6-6 and TRBJ1-3; D is undetermined. Looked up from germline, CDR1 is MNHNY and CDR2 is SVGAGI (reference sequence). V dropped 7 bases and J dropped 0 bases, with 13 bases sitting between them. The length of the CDR3 is 15 residues. The CDR3 region has the DNA TGTGCCAGCACTCTTAGAGCCCGCTCTGGAAACACCATATATTTT. It is translated as CASTLRARSGNTIYF.

This clone was counted between two and nine times. This rearrangement joins TRBV2 to TRBJ1-4, with 9 bases lining up with TRBD1. Germline lookup yields CDR1 SNHLY and CDR2 FYNNEI. This CDR3 has 15 residues. The V gene end was trimmed by 5 bases and the J gene end by 8 bases; junction bases not matched to a gene: 9. The CDR3 region has the DNA TGTGCCAGCAGTCCTACAGGGGGCAAAGGGGAAAAACTGTTTTTT. Translated, it gives CASSPTGGKGEKLFF.

The gene calls are TRBV5-6 and TRBJ2-7, with D unresolved. This CDR3 region has 15 residues. CDR1 SGHDT and CDR2 YYEEEE come from the germline V gene. V was trimmed by 2 bases and J by 0 bases, leaving 12 bases between them. The CDR3 protein is CASSLGRKISYEQYF. The CDR3 nucleotides read TGTGCCAGCAGCTTAGGTCGGAAGATCTCCTACGAGCAGTACTTC.

This clone came up once. The rearrangement joins TRBV7-2 to TRBJ1-4; TRBD1 agrees at 8 bases. The junction had 7 bases not matched to a gene; V was cut back by 1 base and J by 15 bases. This CDR3 has 13 residues. Germline values: CDR1 SGHTA, CDR2 FQGNSA. The CDR3 loop reads CASSLGLQGGVFF. The CDR3 region has the DNA TGTGCCAGCAGCTTAGGTCTACAGGGGGGAGTGTTTTTT.

This rearrangement joins TRBV18 to TRBJ1-5, with 7 bases identical to TRBD1. Germline V gene sequence: CDR1 KGHSH, CDR2 LQKENI. Trimming at V came to 5 bases and at J to 4 bases, leaving 8 bases not matched to a gene. This CDR3 is built from 15 residues. Written as DNA, the CDR3 is TGTGCCAGCTCATCGCAGGGGGTAGGTAATCAGCCCCAGCATTTT. It encodes CASSSQGVGNQPQHF.

The V and J genes are TRBV6-5 and TRBJ2-5; D unclear. This CDR3 contains 13 residues. Trimming cost V 4 bases and J 5 bases, with 11 bases left between them. Germline CDR1 and CDR2: MNHEY and SVGAGI. As DNA, the CDR3 is TGTGCCAGCAGTTTGAAACTTGGGGAGACCCAGTACTTC. Its protein product is CASSLKLGETQYF.

The chain couples TRBV10-3 to TRBJ1-1; 9 nucleotides line up with TRBD1. Germline-derived CDR1 and CDR2 are ENHRY and SYGVKD. With V trimmed by 6 bases and J by 10 bases, 9 bases remained unmatched. The CDR3 length is 13 residues. The DNA for the CDR3 is TGTGCCATCAGCCCGGGACAGGGTGGGGGAGCTTTCTTT. Translation gives CAISPGQGGGAFF.

Comment on this clone: The sample holds other DNA sequences that translate to the same CDR3. The rearrangement uses TRBV27 and TRBJ1-5; possible D gene TRBD1, 5 bases. The CDR3 sequence is 13 residues long. The germline V and J ends were trimmed by 1 base and 7 bases, with 8 bases remaining between them. Germline-derived CDR1 and CDR2 are MNHEY and SMNVEV (reference sequence). The CDR3 loop reads CASSLFWGQPQHF. CDR3 nucleotides: TGTGCCAGCAGTTTATTTTGGGGGCAGCCCCAGCATTTT.

Regarding this clone: This sample also contains other DNA sequences that code for the same CDR3. This chain joins TRBV7-9 and TRBJ1-5; D is possibly TRBD1 (5 bases). With 5 bases removed from V and 5 bases from J, the gap between germline ends came to 10 bases. This CDR3 spans 13 amino acids. Germline CDR1 SEHNR, CDR2 FQNEAQ (reference sequence). CDR3 bases: TGTGCCAGCAGCCAGGCGGGGGATCAGCCCCAGCATTTT. It specifies CASSQAGDQPQHF.

Of note for this clone: This same CDR3 is encoded by further DNA sequences in the sample. The chain carries TRBV6-5 and TRBJ1-1; perhaps TRBD1 as D (5 bases). Trimming shortened V by 2 bases and J by 1 base, and 8 bases separated the two germline ends. Germline values: CDR1 MNHEY, CDR2 SVGAGI. This CDR3 is 14 amino acids long. This CDR3 is CASSYTTGNTEAFF. The CDR3 nucleotides are TGTGCCAGCAGTTACACCACAGGGAACACTGAAGCTTTCTTT.

This clone has a single count. The rearrangement uses TRBV7-2 and TRBJ2-7, with D possibly being TRBD1 (7 bases). The CDR3 consists of 17 residues. Germline CDR1 is SGHTA and CDR2 is FQGNSA. Trimming shortened V by 1 base and J by 2 bases, and 18 bases separated the two germline ends. The CDR3 here is CASSLEGAGGSPYEQYF. In nucleotides, the CDR3 is TGTGCCAGCAGCTTAGAGGGGGCAGGGGGGTCCCCCTACGAGCAGTACTTC.

This rearrangement joins TRBV28 to TRBJ1-4; no reliable D call. CDR3 size: 12 residues. Germline CDR1 and CDR2: MDHEN and SYDVKM. The ends were cut back, 6 bases at V and 4 bases at J, with 6 bases in the middle. The CDR3 DNA sequence: TGTGCCAGCAGAAGGAGTAATGAAAAACTGTTTTTT. It specifies CASRRSNEKLFF.

The V gene is TRBV6-5, the J gene TRBJ1-4; D is undetermined. CDR1 and CDR2 (germline): MNHEY, SVGAGI. V was shortened by 3 bases and J by 12 bases, with 11 bases between the two germline ends. The CDR3 is 12 residues long. The CDR3 region is CASSYERRELFF. CDR3 in DNA: TGTGCCAGCAGTTATGAACGGCGGGAACTGTTTTTT.

This chain links TRBV6-2 or TRBV6-3 with TRBJ2-5; 9 nucleotides align to TRBD1. The J segment lost 5 bases and the V segment lost 2 bases, leaving 6 bases of the junction unmatched. The CDR3 length is 15 residues. Germline V gives CDR1 MNHEY, CDR2 SVGEGT. This CDR3 reads CASSYTGQGTETQYF. DNA of the CDR3: TGTGCCAGCAGTTACACCGGACAGGGGACCGAGACCCAGTACTTC.

The chain uses TRBV5-1 and TRBJ1-1; tentatively, D is TRBD1 (5 bases). CDR1 is SGHRS and CDR2 is YFSETQ in the germline V gene. Trimming removed 2 bases from V and 0 bases from J, with 11 bases in between. The CDR3 has 15 residues. CDR3 loop: CASSLAGWLNTEAFF. CDR3 DNA sequence: TGCGCCAGCAGCTTAGCAGGGTGGCTGAACACTGAAGCTTTCTTT.

Turning to this clone: The sample contains more than one DNA sequence encoding this CDR3. The V gene is TRBV7-2, the J gene TRBJ1-1; TRBD1 might be the D (5 bases). CDR3 size: 13 residues. The V end lost 4 bases, the J end lost 1 base, and 7 bases lay between the germline ends. Germline CDR1 SGHTA, CDR2 FQGNSA. This CDR3 reads CASSSQGNTEAFF. CDR3 DNA sequence: TGTGCCAGCAGCTCCCAGGGGAACACTGAAGCTTTCTTT.

The V call is TRBV19, the J call TRBJ2-5; possibly TRBD2 for D (6 bases). CDR1 LNHDA and CDR2 SQIVND come from the germline V gene (reference sequence). Trimming removed 6 bases from V and 2 bases from J, with 13 bases in between. This CDR3 comprises 14 residues. The CDR3 region has the DNA TGTGCCAGTAGCCCGCGGGGACCACAAGAGACCCAGTACTTC. This sequence encodes CASSPRGPQETQYF.

CDR3 sequence: CASSRGGETQYF. For the CDR3, the DNA is TGTGCCAGCAGCCGCGGGGGAGAGACCCAGTACTTC. V and J are TRBV7-2 and TRBJ2-5; 7 bases line up with TRBD2. Germline trimming cut 5 bases from V and 4 bases from J; bases unmatched to any gene: 1. The germline V gene encodes CDR1 SGHTA and CDR2 FQGNSA. CDR3 length: 12 residues.

This clone was picked up a small number of times. The chain is built from TRBV9 and TRBJ1-3; D call uncertain. The CDR3 extends over 15 amino acids. CDR1 and CDR2 from the germline V gene are SGDLS and YYNGEE. Trimming shortened V by 0 bases and J by 0 bases, and 7 bases separated the two germline ends. CDR3 amino acids: CASSVDGFSGNTIYF. CDR3 nucleotide sequence: TGTGCCAGCAGCGTAGACGGGTTCTCTGGAAACACCATATATTTT.

Points on this clone: The same CDR3 is also encoded by other DNA sequences in this sample. The chain employs TRBV28 and TRBJ2-1; D is uncertain. From germline, CDR1 is MDHEN and CDR2 SYDVKM. There are 11 residues in the CDR3. The V and J ends lost 1 base and 10 bases respectively, with 5 bases between them. The CDR3 nucleotides are TGTGCCAGCAGTTTATCCCGGGAGCAGTTCTTC. This translates into CASSLSREQFF.

This clone was counted a single time. The rearrangement joins TRBV7-9 to TRBJ2-3; D is possibly TRBD1 or TRBD2 (5 bases each). The germline gives CDR1 SEHNR, CDR2 FQNEAQ (reference sequence). The V end was cut by 4 bases, the J end by 6 bases, with 17 bases between. CDR3 length: 15 amino acids. The CDR3 is CASSSMGVSTDTQYF. In DNA, the CDR3 is TGTGCCAGCAGCTCCATGGGGGTCTCCACGGATACGCAGTATTTT.

This chain connects TRBV7-3 to TRBJ2-1; D gene ambiguous. Per the germline V gene, CDR1 is SGHTA and CDR2 is FQGTGA. Trimming removed 5 bases at V and 8 bases at J, with 13 bases between. This CDR3 is built from 13 residues. In nucleotides, the CDR3 is TGTGCCAGCAGCGCGACCGGTCGGGATGAGCAGTTCTTC. It specifies CASSATGRDEQFF.

This clone occurred a few times. DNA for the CDR3: TGTGCCAGCAGTACTACAGGGGGTAGCACAGATACGCAGTATTTT. It encodes CASSTTGGSTDTQYF. This chain links TRBV7-3 with TRBJ2-3; 8 bases align to TRBD1. The CDR3 extends over 15 amino acids. After removal of 6 bases from V and 0 bases from J, the junction contained 5 bases not matched to a gene. Germline V CDR1 and CDR2: SGHTA, FQGTGA.

The chain carries TRBV28 and TRBJ1-3; 7 nucleotides line up with TRBD1. In germline, CDR1 is MDHEN, CDR2 SYDVKM. The CDR3 consists of 15 residues. V was clipped by 6 bases and J by 8 bases; unmatched bases: 13. For the CDR3, the DNA is TGTGCCAGCAGAAACGACAAGGGGGCCCTGCACACCATATATTTT. It is translated as CASRNDKGALHTIYF.

The V gene is TRBV7-8, the J gene TRBJ1-4; 7 bases agree with TRBD1. This CDR3 is built from 15 residues. V lost 1 base, J lost 7 bases, and 6 bases stayed unmatched. CDR1 and CDR2 from the germline V gene are SGHVS and FQNEAQ. The CDR3 region is CASSLDQGVGEKLFF. The CDR3, as DNA: TGTGCCAGCAGCTTAGACCAGGGGGTTGGTGAAAAACTGTTTTTT.

The chain joins TRBV7-9 to TRBJ2-7, with TRBD1 matching 8 bases. The CDR3 totals 14 residues. Per germline, CDR1 SEHNR and CDR2 FQNEAQ (reference sequence). The ends lost 11 bases at V and 6 bases at J; junction bases unmatched: 15. The chain's CDR3 is CAQDAGQGTGEQYF. CDR3 DNA: TGTGCCCAAGACGCGGGGCAGGGGACAGGCGAGCAGTACTTC.

CDR3 coding DNA: TGCGCCAGCAGCCAAGCCAGTACTAACTATGGCTACACCTTC. Its protein is CASSQASTNYGYTF. V and J are TRBV4-1 and TRBJ1-2; D gene ambiguous. The germline V gene has CDR1 MGHRA and CDR2 YSYEKL. CDR3 length: 14 residues. V was pared by 1 base and J by 0 bases, with 6 bases between.